The present entry profiles one T cell receptor (beta chain) with its context. The clone's antigen remains unknown. Being one base from a much bigger clone, this may be a read error. This sample stems from a study of breast tumors, draining lymph nodes, adjacent tissues (dated by TCRdb to 2016 to 2017). Notes on the research overall: The study compared TCR beta repertoires across tumor, adjacent nontumor tissue and axillary lymph nodes from breast cancer patients. In human breast cancer, the study set out to assess how tumor, surrounding tissue and draining lymph node repertoires relate to one another and whether T cells might be exchanged between them.

What the work shows at the level of the full study, not this receptor alone: The conclusion that tumor T cells originate in lymph nodes was framed as consistent with a hypothesis rather than directly demonstrated. In luminal-like breast cancer, tumor and nontumor tissue repertoires resembled each other significantly more than in basal-like breast cancer. A scenario in which most tumor T cells derive from the lymph node and then expand within tumor tissue was judged to be consistent with the data. Tumor T-cell repertoires showed less diversity than lymph node repertoires and more diversity than nontumor tissue repertoires, and tumor T-cell repertoires showed preferential V and J gene usage.

Lymph node samples were obtained from the axillary draining lymph nodes of breast cancer patients. The CDR3 contains 16 residues, cysteine and phenylalanine counted. Only the CDR3 DNA is retained, 48 bases long and in frame from the first base. The germline V gene yields SGHTA for CDR1 and FQGTGA for CDR2. TCRdb records Illumina HiSeq 2000 as the sequencer. Multiplex PCR amplification was used to build the TCR beta chain libraries. The amplified TCR beta chain products were analyzed by high-throughput sequencing. The raw public reads went through TCRdb reprocessing: fastp at Q25, MiXCR clone calling, in-frame beta chains kept. When rows share a CDR3 protein, they turn into one entry using the most common DNA and genes. The sample table holds some 150,000 distinct CDR3 sequences, of which 20% to 25% were seen once. Clones ranked in the top ten supply just over 2.5% of the sample.

The rearrangement combines TRBV7-3 with TRBJ2-5, with TRBD1 as a weak D call on 5 bases. Sequencing was carried out using axillary lymph node tissue. This receptor was obtained from a female donor with breast cancer. Some clones in this sample may be carry-over from other donors' samples. In nucleotides, the sequence is TGTGCCAACAGCCTAGGGGCTAGTGTAGGCCAAGAGACCCAGTACTTC. It specifies CANSLGASVGQETQYF. Reference TRBV7-3 and TRBJ2-5 proteins supply the regions before and after the CDR3; the full variable domain is: GAGVSQTPSNKVTEKGKYVELRCDPISGHTALYWYRQSLGQGPEFLIYFQGTGAADDSGLPNDRFFAVRPEGSVSTLKIQRTERGDSAVYLCANSLGASVGQETQYFGPGTRLLVL.